This T cell receptor (beta chain) was recorded in a study of blood T cell repertoires in COVID-19. Study-level information: Specimens from acute and convalescent COVID-19 originated in the United States, Italy and Spain. PBMCs, B-cell-depleted T cells, or T cells were the source of the cDNA or gDNA that made up the material.

There are 16 residues in the CDR3. V lost 0 bases, J lost 1 base, and 3 bases stayed unmatched. Germline V gene lookup returns CDR1 LGHDT and CDR2 YNNKEL (reference sequence). This clone was seen once. Per the study methods: Amplifying reference gene primers gave estimates of nucleated cell counts. Produced via immunoSEQ multiplex PCR; TCRdb's table is partial and in-frame only. V and J calls plus clone size are reproduced from that table; the DNA served to infer D and trimming. This sample has a few hundred thousand clones, with 85% to 90% found just once. The sequenced sample consisted of peripheral blood. This receptor was identified in a woman between 35 and 50 years old who had recovered from COVID-19. This rearrangement joins TRBV3-1 (or the pseudogene TRBV3-2) to TRBJ2-3; 8 bases agree with TRBD2. The DNA for the CDR3 is TGTGCCAGCAGCCAAGATTTTAGCGGGGGCACAGATACGCAGTATTTT. As protein: CASSQDFSGGTDTQYF.